The rows below give T cell receptor beta chains drawn from one sample of a study of T cell responses to AZD1222 COVID-19 vaccine. TCRdb keeps only in-frame clones here, not all; method: immunoSEQ multiplex PCR. The repertoire consists of about 180,000 clones, with about 90% occurring once and the leading ten covering approximately 0.5%. Source: peripheral blood, taken on day 0 of AZD1222 vaccination. These receptors were obtained from an adult in good health. CDR3s include the opening cysteine and the closing phenylalanine or tryptophan. D genes are given only for firm matches. Clone size is not always given. Where it is, it says once, few, many or a class for expanded clones.

J gene: TRBJ2-1
clone size: -
D gene: -
V gene: TRBV29-1
CDR3 DNA: TGCAGCGTTGGGGGGCGGGCATACAATGAGCAGTTCTTC
CDR3 protein: CSVGGRAYNEQFF

J gene: TRBJ1-2
clone size: -
D gene: -
V gene: TRBV25-1
CDR3 DNA: TGTGCCAGCAGTGAAGGAGGGACTTCCCTTGAGGCTGACTATGGCTACACCTTC
CDR3 protein: CASSEGGTSLEADYGYTF

J gene: TRBJ1-1
clone size: -
D gene: TRBD1
V gene: TRBV14
CDR3 DNA: TGTGCCAGCAGCCAACCGGGACAGGGATCGAACACTGAAGCTTTCTTT
CDR3 protein: CASSQPGQGSNTEAFF

J gene: TRBJ1-1
clone size: -
D gene: -
V gene: TRBV19
CDR3 DNA: TGTGCCAGTAGTATGGAGGGGCAGGGGCCCTACTGGGACACTGAAGCTTTCTTT
CDR3 protein: CASSMEGQGPYWDTEAFF

J gene: TRBJ2-2
clone size: -
D gene: TRBD2
V gene: TRBV6-7
CDR3 DNA: TGTGCCAGCACCCCCCCCGCCCGACTAGCGGCCCCGAACACCGGGGAGCTGTTTTTT
CDR3 protein: CASTPPARLAAPNTGELFF

J gene: TRBJ2-7
clone size: -
D gene: -
V gene: TRBV6-5
CDR3 DNA: TGTGCCAGCAGTTCCCTTCGGGTGGAGTACTTC
CDR3 protein: CASSSLRVEYF

J gene: TRBJ2-6
clone size: -
D gene: -
V gene: TRBV5-1
CDR3 DNA: TGCGCCAGCAGCTCGCAGGGACCAGGGGCCAACGTCCTGACTTTC
CDR3 protein: CASSSQGPGANVLTF

J gene: TRBJ2-1
clone size: -
D gene: -
V gene: TRBV4-2
CDR3 DNA: TGTGCCAGCAGCCAAGACGGGGGACGTTACAATGAGCAGTTCTTC
CDR3 protein: CASSQDGGRYNEQFF

J gene: TRBJ1-4
clone size: -
D gene: -
V gene: TRBV16
CDR3 DNA: TGTGCCAGCAGCCATAGCAGGCCTGATGAAAAACTGTTTTTT
CDR3 protein: CASSHSRPDEKLFF

J gene: TRBJ2-1
clone size: -
D gene: -
V gene: TRBV27
CDR3 DNA: TGTGCCAGCCGCGGGGGCAATCTCAACAATGAGCAGTTCTTC
CDR3 protein: CASRGGNLNNEQFF

J gene: TRBJ2-7
clone size: -
D gene: TRBD1
V gene: TRBV27
CDR3 DNA: TGTGCCAGCGCGGCAGGGGGAATCCCAAACTACGAGCAGTACTTC
CDR3 protein: CASAAGGIPNYEQYF

J gene: TRBJ1-2
clone size: -
D gene: -
V gene: TRBV9
CDR3 DNA: TGTGCCAGCAGCCCCAGTGGGGGGGGGAGTAACTATGGCTACACCTTC
CDR3 protein: CASSPSGGGSNYGYTF

J gene: TRBJ1-1
clone size: -
D gene: TRBD1
V gene: TRBV4-2
CDR3 DNA: TGTGCCAGCAGCCGGATCGGAGGGGGCATCGGCACTGAAGCTTTCTTT
CDR3 protein: CASSRIGGGIGTEAFF

J gene: TRBJ2-3
clone size: -
D gene: TRBD2
V gene: TRBV7-2
CDR3 DNA: TGTGCCAGCAGCCTGGTAGCGGGCACTAGCACAGATACGCAGTATTTT
CDR3 protein: CASSLVAGTSTDTQYF

J gene: TRBJ2-3
clone size: once
D gene: TRBD1
V gene: TRBV10-3
CDR3 DNA: TGTGCCATAGGGACAGGGGGCACAGATACGCAGTATTTT
CDR3 protein: CAIGTGGTDTQYF

J gene: TRBJ2-7
clone size: once
D gene: -
V gene: TRBV12-3/TRBV12-4
CDR3 DNA: TGTGCCAGCAGTCGCCGGGGGCGCGGGGAGTACTTC
CDR3 protein: CASSRRGRGEYF

J gene: TRBJ1-1
clone size: few
D gene: -
V gene: TRBV3-1/TRBV3-2
CDR3 DNA: TGTGCCAGCAGCTTAGGGGTCGCTGAAGCTTTCTTT
CDR3 protein: CASSLGVAEAFF

J gene: TRBJ2-3
clone size: -
D gene: TRBD2
V gene: TRBV10-1
CDR3 DNA: TGCGCCAGCAGTGATAGAGGGAGGGCCGGAGATACGCAGTATTTT
CDR3 protein: CASSDRGRAGDTQYF

J gene: TRBJ1-4
clone size: -
D gene: -
V gene: TRBV6-5
CDR3 DNA: TGTGCCAGCAGAACGACAGCCGGAACTAATGAAAAACTGTTTTTT
CDR3 protein: CASRTTAGTNEKLFF

J gene: TRBJ2-1
clone size: -
D gene: TRBD1
V gene: TRBV19
CDR3 DNA: TGTGCCAGTAAGGCTTCGGGACAGGGGGCCGATGAGCAGTTCTTC
CDR3 protein: CASKASGQGADEQFF

J gene: TRBJ2-5
clone size: -
D gene: -
V gene: TRBV9
CDR3 DNA: TGTGCCAGCAGCGTCGGTTTGAGGGGCGCAGCGGGTGAGACCCAGTACTTC
CDR3 protein: CASSVGLRGAAGETQYF

J gene: TRBJ2-7
clone size: -
D gene: -
V gene: TRBV4-2
CDR3 DNA: TGTGCCAGCAGCCAAGGGGGGGCAATTTACGAGCAGTACTTC
CDR3 protein: CASSQGGAIYEQYF

J gene: TRBJ2-7
clone size: -
D gene: TRBD1
V gene: TRBV10-3
CDR3 DNA: TGTGCCATCAGATCGGGACAGGGGGTATACGAGCAGTACTTC
CDR3 protein: CAIRSGQGVYEQYF

J gene: TRBJ2-1
clone size: once
D gene: -
V gene: TRBV18
CDR3 DNA: TGTGCCAGCTCACCACTCTCCAAACTTGACAATGAGCAGTTCTTC
CDR3 protein: CASSPLSKLDNEQFF

J gene: TRBJ2-5
clone size: -
D gene: TRBD1
V gene: TRBV11-2
CDR3 DNA: TGTGCCAGCAGAACCGACAGGGGGATCCAAGAGACCCAGTACTTC
CDR3 protein: CASRTDRGIQETQYF

J gene: TRBJ2-7
clone size: -
D gene: TRBD1
V gene: TRBV10-3
CDR3 DNA: TGTGCCATCAGTGAGGGGACAGGGGTAGCCTACGAGCAGTACTTC
CDR3 protein: CAISEGTGVAYEQYF

J gene: TRBJ1-2
clone size: -
D gene: -
V gene: TRBV28
CDR3 DNA: TGTGCCAGCAGTTTAAAGGGCAGGGGAGATGGCTACACCTTC
CDR3 protein: CASSLKGRGDGYTF

J gene: TRBJ1-5
clone size: few
D gene: -
V gene: TRBV25-1
CDR3 DNA: TGTGCCAGCAGTGGGCAGGGTAATCAGCCCCAGCATTTT
CDR3 protein: CASSGQGNQPQHF

J gene: TRBJ2-5
clone size: -
D gene: -
V gene: TRBV7-8
CDR3 DNA: TGTGCCAGCAGCTTAGTTGTGGGCGGTCCGCAAGAGACCCAGTACTTC
CDR3 protein: CASSLVVGGPQETQYF

J gene: TRBJ1-4
clone size: -
D gene: TRBD1
V gene: TRBV28
CDR3 DNA: TGTGCCAGCAGTCCCAGCATATCCCGGGACAGGGTTCAACATGAAAAACTGTTTTTT
CDR3 protein: CASSPSISRDRVQHEKLFF

J gene: TRBJ1-1
clone size: -
D gene: -
V gene: TRBV6-4
CDR3 DNA: TGTGCCAGCAGTGAGGGACAAACTGCAGAAGCTTTCTTT
CDR3 protein: CASSEGQTAEAFF

J gene: TRBJ1-2
clone size: -
D gene: -
V gene: TRBV30
CDR3 DNA: TGTGCCTGGGTGGGCCAGGGGCGCGACTATGGCTACACCTTC
CDR3 protein: CAWVGQGRDYGYTF

J gene: TRBJ1-5
clone size: -
D gene: -
V gene: TRBV18
CDR3 DNA: TGTGCCAGCTCAACTCAGGGATATAGCAATCAGCCCCAGCATTTT
CDR3 protein: CASSTQGYSNQPQHF

J gene: TRBJ2-1
clone size: once
D gene: -
V gene: TRBV19
CDR3 DNA: TGTGCCAGTAGTGCCTTGTTAAATGAGCAGTTCTTC
CDR3 protein: CASSALLNEQFF

J gene: TRBJ1-1
clone size: once
D gene: -
V gene: TRBV7-9
CDR3 DNA: TGTGCCAGCAGCAGCCGGGGGACGCTTCAAGAGGCTTTCTTT
CDR3 protein: CASSSRGTLQEAFF

J gene: TRBJ2-7
clone size: -
D gene: -
V gene: TRBV7-9
CDR3 DNA: TGTGCCAGCAGCTTAACCAGGAGCTACGAGCAGTACTTC
CDR3 protein: CASSLTRSYEQYF

J gene: TRBJ1-1
clone size: -
D gene: TRBD1
V gene: TRBV29-1
CDR3 DNA: TGCAGCGGACAGGGACAGGGTCTGACTGAAGCTTTCTTT
CDR3 protein: CSGQGQGLTEAFF

J gene: TRBJ2-7
clone size: -
D gene: TRBD2
V gene: TRBV2
CDR3 DNA: TGTGCCAGCAGCATTAGCGGGAGAGGCTACGAGCAGTACTTC
CDR3 protein: CASSISGRGYEQYF

J gene: TRBJ1-2
clone size: -
D gene: -
V gene: TRBV19
CDR3 DNA: TGTGCCAGTAGTATAGGATACAGGGAGAACTATGGCTACACCTTC
CDR3 protein: CASSIGYRENYGYTF

J gene: TRBJ2-5
clone size: few
D gene: TRBD2
V gene: TRBV3-1/TRBV3-2
CDR3 DNA: TGTGCCAGTCAGCAGACGGGGGGGCGCGGGACCCAGTACTTC
CDR3 protein: CASQQTGGRGTQYF

J gene: TRBJ1-1
clone size: -
D gene: TRBD1
V gene: TRBV6-5
CDR3 DNA: TGTGCCAGCACCCGACAGGGGGAGAACACTGAAGCTTTCTTT
CDR3 protein: CASTRQGENTEAFF

J gene: TRBJ2-1
clone size: -
D gene: TRBD1
V gene: TRBV5-1
CDR3 DNA: TGCGCCAGCAGCCTCTACAGGGGGGAATCCTACAATGAGCAGTTCTTC
CDR3 protein: CASSLYRGESYNEQFF

J gene: TRBJ1-2
clone size: -
D gene: -
V gene: TRBV7-2
CDR3 DNA: TGTGCCAGCAGCTTCAGGGTTGATGGCTACACCTTC
CDR3 protein: CASSFRVDGYTF

J gene: TRBJ1-4
clone size: -
D gene: -
V gene: TRBV6-2/TRBV6-3
CDR3 DNA: TGTGCCAGCAGTTCCTTAGACCGAGAAAAACTGTTTTTT
CDR3 protein: CASSSLDREKLFF